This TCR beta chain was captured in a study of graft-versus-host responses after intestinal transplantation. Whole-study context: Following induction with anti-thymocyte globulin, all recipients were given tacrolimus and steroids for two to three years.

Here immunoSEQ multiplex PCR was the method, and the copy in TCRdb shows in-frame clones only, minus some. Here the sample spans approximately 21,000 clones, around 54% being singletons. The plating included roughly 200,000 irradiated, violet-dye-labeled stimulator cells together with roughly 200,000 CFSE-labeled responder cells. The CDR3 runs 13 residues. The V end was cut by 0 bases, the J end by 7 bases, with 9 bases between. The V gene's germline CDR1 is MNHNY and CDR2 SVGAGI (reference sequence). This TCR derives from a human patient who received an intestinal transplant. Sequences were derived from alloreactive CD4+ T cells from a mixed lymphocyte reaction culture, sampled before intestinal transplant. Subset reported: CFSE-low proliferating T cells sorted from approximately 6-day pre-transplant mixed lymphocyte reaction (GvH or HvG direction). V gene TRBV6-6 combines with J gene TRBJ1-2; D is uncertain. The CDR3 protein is CASSYSNQFGYTF. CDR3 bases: TGTGCCAGCAGTTACTCGAATCAGTTTGGCTACACCTTC.